Presented here are 32 T cell receptor beta chains from one specimen sequenced in a study of blood T cell repertoires in COVID-19. Measured with immunoSEQ multiplex PCR; TCRdb has only the in-frame clones, and not every one. The sample shows approximately 120,000 clones, around 89% of them seen only once. Sequencing was carried out using peripheral blood. The receptors derive from a human donor with acute or convalescent COVID-19. The donor label of this sample is uncertain.

The chain has TRBV29-1 and TRBJ2-1, with TRBD2 as a possible D gene (6 bases). This CDR3 has 15 amino acids. Germline-derived CDR1 and CDR2 are SQVTM and ANQGSEA. Trimming pared 7 bases from V and 0 bases from J, leaving 16 bases between. The DNA for the CDR3 is TGCAGCGCCCCTGGGCGGGGTAGCTCCTACAATGAGCAGTTCTTC. Amino acid sequence: CSAPGRGSSYNEQFF.

The rearrangement joins TRBV28 to TRBJ1-5; TRBD1 is a possible D gene (5 bases). This CDR3 spans 14 amino acids. Germline-derived CDR1 and CDR2 are MDHEN and SYDVKM. V lost 3 bases to trimming and J lost 7 bases, with 13 bases between them. This CDR3 reads CASSLRQGGQPQHF. The CDR3 DNA reads TGTGCCAGCAGTTTGAGGCAGGGAGGACAGCCCCAGCATTTT.

This clone was observed a handful of times. The chain uses TRBV5-4 and TRBJ1-2; D perhaps matches TRBD1 (5 bases). The V end lost 2 bases, the J end lost 8 bases, and 19 bases lay between the germline ends. Germline-derived CDR1 and CDR2 are SGHNT and YYREEE (reference sequence). This CDR3 has 15 amino acids. In DNA, the CDR3 is TGTGCCAGCAGCTTAGGCAGGGCCCCCTCTCGAGGCTACACCTTC. This translates into CASSLGRAPSRGYTF. Filled out from reference TRBV5-4 and TRBJ1-2, the complete variable domain reads ETGVTQSPTHLIKTRGQQVTLRCSSQSGHNTVSWYQQALGQGPQFIFQYYREEENGRGNFPPRFSGLQFPNYSSELNVNALELDDSALYLCASSLGRAPSRGYTFGSGTRLTVV.

This rearrangement joins TRBV11-2 to TRBJ2-5; possibly TRBD2 for D (6 bases). Trimming shortened V by 6 bases and J by 2 bases, and 13 bases separated the two germline ends. CDR1 and CDR2 (germline): SGHAT, FQNNGV. The CDR3 is 14 amino acids. The CDR3 coding sequence is TGTGCCAGCAGTCGGGACTTCTATCAAGAGACCCAGTACTTC. Translated: CASSRDFYQETQYF.

The CDR3 spells CASREDAAVGGYTF. Here the CDR3 DNA reads TGTGCCAGCAGGGAGGACGCGGCAGTGGGAGGCTACACCTTC. The chain couples TRBV27 to TRBJ1-2, with D hard to call. The germline V gene encodes CDR1 MNHEY and CDR2 SMNVEV (reference sequence). This CDR3 is built from 14 residues. V lost 6 bases and J 8 bases, leaving 19 bases between the germline ends.

The chain employs TRBV28 and TRBJ1-4, with 7 bases aligning to TRBD1. Germline V CDR1 and CDR2: MDHEN, SYDVKM. This CDR3 comprises 14 residues. The V gene end was trimmed by 5 bases and the J gene end by 5 bases; junction bases not matched to a gene: 5. CDR3 in DNA: TGTGCCAGCAGTCGACAGGGTCTGAATGAAAAACTGTTTTTT. Its protein is CASSRQGLNEKLFF.

The rearrangement uses TRBV5-5 and TRBJ1-3; the D gene is possibly TRBD1 (5 bases). The CDR3 sequence is 12 residues long. Germline V gene lookup returns CDR1 SGHKS and CDR2 YYEKEE (reference sequence). V was pared by 4 bases and J by 4 bases, with 6 bases between. The CDR3 sequence: CASSRQGNTIYF. The CDR3 DNA sequence: TGTGCCAGCAGCAGACAGGGAAACACCATATATTTT.

This clone was counted a single time. V and J are TRBV6-2 or TRBV6-3 and TRBJ1-4; 7 bases align to TRBD1. The CDR3 length is 15 residues. In germline, CDR1 is MNHEY, CDR2 SVGEGT. With V trimmed by 0 bases and J by 4 bases, 2 bases remained unmatched. For the CDR3, the DNA is TGTGCCAGCAGTTACTCGGGACAGATTAATGAAAAACTGTTTTTT. Its translation is CASSYSGQINEKLFF.

The chain is built from TRBV11-2 and TRBJ2-1; the D gene is possibly TRBD2 (6 bases). V lost 4 bases and J 5 bases, leaving 18 bases between the germline ends. Germline CDR1 and CDR2: SGHAT and FQNNGV. CDR3 length: 16 amino acids. CDR3 sequence (DNA): TGTGCCAGCAGCTCAGCACCGGGACTTGGCAACAATGAGCAGTTCTTC. It specifies CASSSAPGLGNNEQFF. The full variable domain, its missing parts supplied by reference TRBV11-2 and TRBJ2-1, is EAGVAQSPRYKIIEKRQSVAFWCNPISGHATLYWYQQILGQGPKLLIQFQNNGVVDDSQLPKDRFSAERLKGVDSTLKIQPAKLEDSAVYLCASSSAPGLGNNEQFFGPGTRLTVL.

DNA of the CDR3: TGTGCCAGCAGCTTAGTAGCGGGGTCCTACGGGTCCGCCCAGCATTTT. It codes for CASSLVAGSYGSAQHF. The V call is TRBV7-2, the J call TRBJ1-5; D remains unclear. Germline V gene lookup returns CDR1 SGHTA and CDR2 FQGNSA. The CDR3 length is 16 residues. V lost 1 base to trimming and J lost 11 bases, with 21 bases between them.

The chain has TRBV5-4 and TRBJ2-1, with D unclear. CDR1 SGHNT and CDR2 YYREEE come from the germline V gene (reference sequence). Trimming left V 0 bases short and J 2 bases short, with 9 bases between. CDR3 size: 15 residues. CDR3 protein: CASSLDVATYNEQFF. In nucleotides, the CDR3 is TGTGCCAGCAGCTTGGATGTAGCCACCTACAATGAGCAGTTCTTC.

J is TRBJ1-2 and V is TRBV19, with 9 positions matching TRBD1. The CDR3 has 16 residues. Losses at the gene ends were 6 bases for V and 4 bases for J; bases not matched to a gene: 12. The V gene's germline CDR1 is LNHDA and CDR2 SQIVND (reference sequence). CDR3 nucleotides: TGTGCCAGTAGCAGGGACAGGGTTGGGGCGCGCTATGGCTACACCTTC. Its translation: CASSRDRVGARYGYTF.

The rearrangement links TRBV7-8 to TRBJ2-1, with D perhaps matching TRBD1 (5 bases). V was pared by 1 base and J by 12 bases, with 10 bases between. Germline V gene sequence: CDR1 SGHVS, CDR2 FQNEAQ. This CDR3 is 12 amino acids long. CDR3 nucleotides: TGTGCCAGCAGCTTAGGCGACAGTTGGCAGTTCTTC. It yields the protein CASSLGDSWQFF.

A single count supports this clone. The V call is TRBV28, the J call TRBJ1-1; maybe TRBD1 (5 bases). Trimming took 2 bases from V and 0 from J, leaving 13 bases between them. CDR1 MDHEN and CDR2 SYDVKM come from the germline V gene. The CDR3 totals 16 residues. CDR3 bases: TGTGCCAGCAGTTTAAACGCAGGGCGGATGAACACTGAAGCTTTCTTT. Translated, it gives CASSLNAGRMNTEAFF.

This clone has more than one count but fewer than ten. The chain uses TRBV6-5 and TRBJ1-5; unclear D gene. The germline V gene encodes CDR1 MNHEY and CDR2 SVGAGI. Trimming pared 6 bases from V and 0 bases from J, leaving 6 bases between. The CDR3 runs 13 residues. The CDR3 is CASSPSSNQPQHF. The CDR3 DNA is TGTGCCAGCAGCCCGAGTAGCAATCAGCCCCAGCATTTT.

The V gene is TRBV27, the J gene TRBJ1-2, with TRBD1 matching 7 bases. Germline V gives CDR1 MNHEY, CDR2 SMNVEV (reference sequence). V lost 4 bases to trimming and J lost 5 bases; unmatched junction nucleotides: 13. The CDR3 runs to 16 residues. CDR3: CASSYLGGQTRYGYTF. The DNA for the CDR3 is TGTGCCAGCAGTTACTTAGGGGGACAGACGCGTTATGGCTACACCTTC.

This clone is a singleton in its sample. V and J are TRBV13 and TRBJ1-2; 9 bases are a match to TRBD1. Germline CDR1 reads PRHDT; CDR2 reads FYEKMQ (reference sequence). This CDR3 has 19 amino acids. Trimming removed 2 bases from V and 5 bases from J; junction bases left unmatched: 18. In DNA, the CDR3 is TGTGCCAGCAGCTTACAACTCCCCTTTTCGGGACAGGGAGCGTATGGCTACACCTTC. Translating gives CASSLQLPFSGQGAYGYTF.

This chain connects TRBV3-1 (or the pseudogene TRBV3-2) to TRBJ1-6; possible D gene TRBD1, 5 bases. The CDR3 is made up of 17 amino acids. Germline V CDR1 and CDR2: LGHDT, YNNKEL (reference sequence). V shed 1 base and J shed 7 bases, with 17 bases lying between them. The CDR3 sequence is CASSQVGGTLTNSPLHF. The CDR3 DNA follows: TGTGCCAGCAGCCAAGTGGGGGGGACCCTTACCAATTCACCCCTCCACTTT.

The chain employs TRBV10-2 and TRBJ1-3, with D unclear. The CDR3 runs 12 residues. Trimming removed 8 bases at V and 0 bases at J, with 5 bases between. Germline loops: CDR1 WSHSY, CDR2 SAAADI. The CDR3 nucleotides read TGCGCCAGCCGTCGCTCTGGAAACACCATATATTTT. This translates into CASRRSGNTIYF.

The V and J genes are TRBV6-5 and TRBJ1-5; a weak D match, TRBD1 (5 bases). The CDR3 sequence is 14 residues long. Germline V lookup: CDR1 MNHEY, CDR2 SVGAGI. V lost 0 bases and J lost 4, with 7 bases in between. The chain's CDR3 is CASSYSRGNQPQHF. DNA for the CDR3: TGTGCCAGCAGTTACTCTAGGGGTAATCAGCCCCAGCATTTT.

The rearrangement links TRBV7-8 to TRBJ2-5, with TRBD2 matching 10 bases. V lost 7 bases to trimming and J lost 4 bases; unmatched junction nucleotides: 9. The length of the CDR3 is 15 residues. Germline V lookup: CDR1 SGHVS, CDR2 FQNEAQ. The CDR3 region is CASTRAGGLGETQYF. CDR3 sequence (DNA): TGTGCCAGCACCCGAGCGGGGGGGCTGGGAGAGACCCAGTACTTC.

This chain joins TRBV19 and TRBJ2-3; D perhaps matches TRBD2 (5 bases). Trimming stripped 8 bases from V and 3 bases from J, with 9 bases between. The CDR3 consists of 12 residues. Per the germline V gene, CDR1 is LNHDA and CDR2 is SQIVND (reference sequence). CDR3 loop: CASGRGTDTQYF. The CDR3 DNA reads as TGTGCCAGTGGCCGCGGGACAGATACGCAGTATTTT.

The rearrangement joins TRBV2 to TRBJ1-2, with a weak D call TRBD1 (5 bases). CDR3 length: 14 residues. V lost 6 bases and J lost 5, with 16 bases in between. CDR1 SNHLY and CDR2 FYNNEI come from the germline V gene. DNA for the CDR3: TGTGCCAGCAGAATCGACTGGGGCCTATATGGCTACACCTTC. This sequence encodes CASRIDWGLYGYTF.

The CDR3 sequence: CASSPGQANTEAFF. DNA of the CDR3: TGTGCCAGCAGTCCGGGACAGGCCAACACTGAAGCTTTCTTT. V is TRBV27 and J is TRBJ1-1; TRBD1 aligns across 8 bases. The V gene end was trimmed by 5 bases and the J gene end by 2 bases; junction bases not matched to a gene: 4. The length of the CDR3 is 14 residues. The germline V gene encodes CDR1 MNHEY and CDR2 SMNVEV (reference sequence).

The chain carries TRBV7-2 and TRBJ2-2; 10 bases are shared with TRBD2. The length of the CDR3 is 15 residues. Germline V lookup: CDR1 SGHTA, CDR2 FQGNSA. Losses at the gene ends were 6 bases for V and 6 bases for J; bases not matched to a gene: 7. The CDR3 spells CASRYSSGGSGELFF. CDR3 DNA sequence: TGTGCCAGCAGATATTCTAGCGGGGGTTCCGGGGAGCTGTTTTTT.

This clone was picked up a small number of times. The V and J genes are TRBV19 and TRBJ2-1; TRBD2 matches at 14 bases. J was trimmed by 7 bases and V by 4 bases; bases with no gene match: 9. The length of the CDR3 is 17 residues. Germline V gene data show CDR1 as LNHDA and CDR2 as SQIVND (reference sequence). The CDR3 nucleotides are TGTGCCAGTAGTAGAGAGACTAGCGGGGGGGCCCGGAATGAGCAGTTCTTC. Translated: CASSRETSGGARNEQFF.

The chain employs TRBV4-3 and TRBJ1-1; TRBD1 matches 11 bases. CDR3 length: 16 amino acids. Trimming took 1 base from V and 1 from J; bases not matched to a gene: 2. The V gene's germline CDR1 is LGHNA and CDR2 YSLEER. CDR3 in amino acids: CASSQGGTGGNTEAFF. The CDR3 DNA is TGCGCCAGCAGCCAAGGAGGGACAGGGGGGAACACTGAAGCTTTCTTT.

This clone was counted once. The gene calls are TRBV27 and TRBJ2-1; 9 bases are a match to TRBD2. Trimming cost V 1 base and J 5 bases; bases outside gene matches: 6. The germline CDR1 and CDR2 sequences are MNHEY and SMNVEV (reference sequence). The CDR3 length is 16 residues. The chain's CDR3 is CASSLLSLAGNNEQFF. As DNA, the CDR3 is TGTGCCAGCAGTTTATTGTCCCTAGCGGGAAACAATGAGCAGTTCTTC.

This sequence joins TRBV18 and TRBJ2-1; tentatively, D is TRBD2 (6 bases). CDR1 is KGHSH and CDR2 is LQKENI in the germline V gene. This CDR3 has 15 residues. The V end lost 3 bases, the J end lost 4 bases, and 13 bases lay between the germline ends. The CDR3 protein is CASSPVVAVYNEQFF. The CDR3 nucleotides are TGTGCCAGCTCACCCGTGGTAGCGGTATACAATGAGCAGTTCTTC.

This clone was detected only a few times. This sequence joins TRBV6-5 and TRBJ2-7; D remains unclear. The ends were cut back, 6 bases at V and 0 bases at J, with 12 bases in the middle. CDR3 length equals 14 residues. From germline, CDR1 is MNHEY and CDR2 SVGAGI. In DNA, the CDR3 is TGTGCCAGCAGCGCGATGCTGAGCTCCTACGAGCAGTACTTC. This sequence encodes CASSAMLSSYEQYF.

This clone showed up just once. CDR3 amino acids: CASSSASSPLGNEQFF. The CDR3 region has the DNA TGTGCCAGCAGTTCCGCCTCTAGCCCGTTGGGGAATGAGCAGTTCTTC. The chain links TRBV28 to TRBJ2-1; tentative D call: TRBD2 (5 bases). CDR3 length equals 16 residues. V was cut by 4 bases and J by 7 bases, with 20 bases left in between. Germline lookup yields CDR1 MDHEN and CDR2 SYDVKM.

The table lists this clone with a few counts. The chain links TRBV7-2 to TRBJ2-3; 10 bases fit TRBD2. In germline, CDR1 is SGHTA, CDR2 FQGNSA. CDR3 size: 18 residues. The V and J ends lost 1 base and 1 base, in that order; junction bases with no gene match: 8. Here the CDR3 reads CASSLGSLAGVGTDTQYF. For the CDR3, the DNA is TGTGCCAGCAGCTTAGGATCCCTAGCGGGAGTAGGCACAGATACGCAGTATTTT.